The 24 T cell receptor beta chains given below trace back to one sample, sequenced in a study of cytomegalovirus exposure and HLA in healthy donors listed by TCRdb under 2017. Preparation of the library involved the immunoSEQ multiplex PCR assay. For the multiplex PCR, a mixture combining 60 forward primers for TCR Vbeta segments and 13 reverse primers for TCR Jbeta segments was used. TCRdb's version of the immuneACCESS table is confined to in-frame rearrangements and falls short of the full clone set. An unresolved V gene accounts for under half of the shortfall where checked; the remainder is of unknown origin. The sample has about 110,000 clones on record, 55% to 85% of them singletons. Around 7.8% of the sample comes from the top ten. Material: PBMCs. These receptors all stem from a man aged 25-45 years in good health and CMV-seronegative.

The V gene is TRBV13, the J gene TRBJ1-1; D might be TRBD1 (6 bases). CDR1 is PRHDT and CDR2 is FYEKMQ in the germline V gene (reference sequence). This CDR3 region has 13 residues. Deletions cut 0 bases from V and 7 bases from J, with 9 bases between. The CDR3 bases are TGTGCCAGCAGCTTAGGGACAGGCGATGAAGCTTTCTTT. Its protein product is CASSLGTGDEAFF.

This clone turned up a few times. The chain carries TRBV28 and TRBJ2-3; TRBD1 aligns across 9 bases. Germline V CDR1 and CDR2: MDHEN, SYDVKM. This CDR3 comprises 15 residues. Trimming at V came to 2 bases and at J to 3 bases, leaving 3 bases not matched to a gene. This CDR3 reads CASSLPGQGTDTQYF. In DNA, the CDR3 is TGTGCCAGCAGTTTACCGGGACAGGGTACAGATACGCAGTATTTT.

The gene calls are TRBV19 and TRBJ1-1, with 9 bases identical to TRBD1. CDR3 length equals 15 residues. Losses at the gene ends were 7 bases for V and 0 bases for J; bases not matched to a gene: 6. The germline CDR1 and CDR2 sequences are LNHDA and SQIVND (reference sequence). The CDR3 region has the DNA TGTGCCAGTAACCCCGGGACAGGGTTGAACACTGAAGCTTTCTTT. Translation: CASNPGTGLNTEAFF.

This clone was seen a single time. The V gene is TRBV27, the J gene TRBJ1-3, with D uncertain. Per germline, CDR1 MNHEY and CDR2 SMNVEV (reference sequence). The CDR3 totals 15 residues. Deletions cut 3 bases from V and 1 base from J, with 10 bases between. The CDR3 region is CASSFSGESGNTIYF. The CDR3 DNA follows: TGTGCCAGCAGTTTCTCGGGAGAATCTGGAAACACCATATATTTT.

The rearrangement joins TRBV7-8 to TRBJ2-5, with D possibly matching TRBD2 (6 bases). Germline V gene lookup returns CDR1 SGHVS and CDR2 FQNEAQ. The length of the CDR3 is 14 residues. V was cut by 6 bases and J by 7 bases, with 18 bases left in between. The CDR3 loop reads CASRAVAATGTQYF. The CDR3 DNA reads TGTGCCAGCAGAGCGGTAGCGGCTACGGGGACCCAGTACTTC. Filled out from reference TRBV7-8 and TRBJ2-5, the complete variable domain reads GAGVSQSPRYKVAKRGQDVALRCDPISGHVSLFWYQQALGQGPEFLTYFQNEAQLDKSGLPSDRFFAERPEGSVSTLKIQRTQQEDSAVYLCASRAVAATGTQYFGPGTRLLVL.

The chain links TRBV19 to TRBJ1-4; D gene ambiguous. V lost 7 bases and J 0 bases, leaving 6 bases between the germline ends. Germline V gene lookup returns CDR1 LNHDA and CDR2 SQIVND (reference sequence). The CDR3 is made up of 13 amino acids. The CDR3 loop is CASKQSTNEKLFF. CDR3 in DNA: TGTGCCAGTAAACAGTCAACTAATGAAAAACTGTTTTTT.

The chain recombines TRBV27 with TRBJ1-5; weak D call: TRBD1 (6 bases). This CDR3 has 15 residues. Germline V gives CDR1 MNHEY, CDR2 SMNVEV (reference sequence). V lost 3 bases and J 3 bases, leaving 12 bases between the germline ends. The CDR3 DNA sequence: TGTGCCAGCAGTTTTCAGGGGCAGGTCAATCAGCCCCAGCATTTT. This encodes CASSFQGQVNQPQHF.

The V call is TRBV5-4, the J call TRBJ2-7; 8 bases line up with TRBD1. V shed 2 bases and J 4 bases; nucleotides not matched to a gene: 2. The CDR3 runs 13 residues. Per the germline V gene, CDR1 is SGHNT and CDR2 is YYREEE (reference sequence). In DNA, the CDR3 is TGTGCCAGCAGCTTAGGGACAGGTTACGAGCAGTACTTC. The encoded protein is CASSLGTGYEQYF.

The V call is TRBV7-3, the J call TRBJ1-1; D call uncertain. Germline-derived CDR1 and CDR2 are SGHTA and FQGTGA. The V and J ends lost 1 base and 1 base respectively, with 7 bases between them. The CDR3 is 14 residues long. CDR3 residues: CASSLSGGNTEAFF. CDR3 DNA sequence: TGTGCCAGCAGCTTAAGCGGCGGGAACACTGAAGCTTTCTTT.

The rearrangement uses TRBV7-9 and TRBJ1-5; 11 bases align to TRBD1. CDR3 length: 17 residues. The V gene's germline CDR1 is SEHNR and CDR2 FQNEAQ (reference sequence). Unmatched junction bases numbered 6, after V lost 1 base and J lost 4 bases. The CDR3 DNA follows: TGTGCCAGCAGCTTAGGGTTGGACAGGGGGCCGAATCAGCCCCAGCATTTT. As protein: CASSLGLDRGPNQPQHF.

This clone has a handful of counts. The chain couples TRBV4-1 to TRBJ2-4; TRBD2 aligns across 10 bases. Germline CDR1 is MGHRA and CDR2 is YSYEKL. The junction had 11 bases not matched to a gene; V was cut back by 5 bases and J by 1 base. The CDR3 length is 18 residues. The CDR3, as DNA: TGCGCCAGCAGCTCCGGACTAGCGGTTGGAGGGGCCAAAAACATTCAGTACTTC. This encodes CASSSGLAVGGAKNIQYF.

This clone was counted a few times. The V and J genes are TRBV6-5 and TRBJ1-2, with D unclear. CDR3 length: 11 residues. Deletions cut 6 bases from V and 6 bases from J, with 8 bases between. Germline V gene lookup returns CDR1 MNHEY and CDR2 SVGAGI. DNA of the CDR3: TGTGCCAGCAGGGCAAATGATGGCTACACCTTC. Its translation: CASRANDGYTF.

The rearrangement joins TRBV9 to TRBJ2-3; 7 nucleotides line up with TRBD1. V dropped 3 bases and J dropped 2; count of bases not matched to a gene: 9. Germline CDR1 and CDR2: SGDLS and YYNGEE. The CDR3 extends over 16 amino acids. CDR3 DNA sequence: TGTGCCAGCAGCGCCTTCCTCGGGACAGACACAGATACGCAGTATTTT. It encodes CASSAFLGTDTDTQYF.

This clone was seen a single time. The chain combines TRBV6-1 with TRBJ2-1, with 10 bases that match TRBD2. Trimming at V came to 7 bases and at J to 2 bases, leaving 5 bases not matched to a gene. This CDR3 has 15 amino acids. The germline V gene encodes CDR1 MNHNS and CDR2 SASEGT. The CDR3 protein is CASTWTSGPYNEQFF. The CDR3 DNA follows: TGTGCCAGCACTTGGACTAGCGGCCCCTACAATGAGCAGTTCTTC.

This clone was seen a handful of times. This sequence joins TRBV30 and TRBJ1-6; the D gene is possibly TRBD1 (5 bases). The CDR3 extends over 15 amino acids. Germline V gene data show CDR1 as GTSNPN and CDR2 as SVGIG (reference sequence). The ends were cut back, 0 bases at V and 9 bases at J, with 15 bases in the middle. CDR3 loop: CAWSVGVGTSSPLHF. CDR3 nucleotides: TGTGCCTGGAGTGTAGGGGTGGGTACGAGTTCACCCCTCCACTTT.

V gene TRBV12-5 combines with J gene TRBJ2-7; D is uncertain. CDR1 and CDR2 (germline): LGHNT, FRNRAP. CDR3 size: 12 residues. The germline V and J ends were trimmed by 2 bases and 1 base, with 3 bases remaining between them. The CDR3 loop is CASGLPSYEQYF. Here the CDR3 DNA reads TGTGCTAGTGGTTTGCCATCCTACGAGCAGTACTTC.

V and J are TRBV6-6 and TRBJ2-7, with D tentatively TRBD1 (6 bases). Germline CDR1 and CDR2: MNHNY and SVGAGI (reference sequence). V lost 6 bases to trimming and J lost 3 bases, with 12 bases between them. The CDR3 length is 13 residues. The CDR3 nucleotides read TGTGCCAGCAGGACAGGTCAGGACTACGAGCAGTACTTC. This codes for CASRTGQDYEQYF.

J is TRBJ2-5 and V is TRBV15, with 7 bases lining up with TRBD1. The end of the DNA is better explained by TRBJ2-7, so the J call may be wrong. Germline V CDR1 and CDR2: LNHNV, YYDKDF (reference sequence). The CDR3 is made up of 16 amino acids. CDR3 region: CATSRVVGRGFDEQYF. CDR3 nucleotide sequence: TGTGCCACCAGCAGAGTTGTGGGCAGGGGGTTCGACGAGCAGTACTTC.

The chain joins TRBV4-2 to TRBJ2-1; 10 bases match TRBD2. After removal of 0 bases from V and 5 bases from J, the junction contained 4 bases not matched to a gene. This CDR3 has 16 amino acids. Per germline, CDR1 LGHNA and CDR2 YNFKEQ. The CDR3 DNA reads TGTGCCAGCAGCCAAGATCTAGCGGGGGCACACAATGAGCAGTTCTTC. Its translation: CASSQDLAGAHNEQFF.

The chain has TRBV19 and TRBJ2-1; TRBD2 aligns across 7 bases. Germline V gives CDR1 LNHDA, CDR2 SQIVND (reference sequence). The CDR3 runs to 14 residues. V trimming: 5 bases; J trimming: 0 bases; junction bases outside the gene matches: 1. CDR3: CASSSGGSYNEQFF. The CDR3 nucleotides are TGTGCCAGTAGTTCGGGGGGCTCCTACAATGAGCAGTTCTTC. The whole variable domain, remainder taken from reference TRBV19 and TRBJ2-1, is DGGITQSPKYLFRKEGQNVTLSCEQNLNHDAMYWYRQDPGQGLRLIYYSQIVNDFQKGDIAEGYSVSREKKESFPLTVTSAQKNPTAFYLCASSSGGSYNEQFFGPGTRLTVL.

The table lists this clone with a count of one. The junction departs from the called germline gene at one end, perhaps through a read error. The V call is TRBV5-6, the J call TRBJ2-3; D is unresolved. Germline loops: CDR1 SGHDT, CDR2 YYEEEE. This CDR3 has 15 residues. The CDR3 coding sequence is TGTGCCGGCAGCTTGGCCTTCTCTTCAGGAGATACGCAGTATTTT. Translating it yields CAGSLAFSSGDTQYF. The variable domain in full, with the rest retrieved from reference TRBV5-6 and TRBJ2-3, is DAGVTQSPTHLIKTRGQQVTLRCSPKSGHDTVSWYQQALGQGPQFIFQYYEEEERQRGNFPDRFSGHQFPNYSSELNVNALLLGDSALYLCAGSLAFSSGDTQYFGPGTRLTVL.

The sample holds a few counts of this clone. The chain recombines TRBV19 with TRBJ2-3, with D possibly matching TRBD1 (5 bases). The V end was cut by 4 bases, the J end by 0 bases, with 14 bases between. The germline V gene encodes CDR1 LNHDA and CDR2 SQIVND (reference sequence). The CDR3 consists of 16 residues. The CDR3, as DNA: TGTGCCAGTAGTACCCGCAGGGTTGGTAGCACAGATACGCAGTATTTT. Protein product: CASSTRRVGSTDTQYF. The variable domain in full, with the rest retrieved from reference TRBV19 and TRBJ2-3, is DGGITQSPKYLFRKEGQNVTLSCEQNLNHDAMYWYRQDPGQGLRLIYYSQIVNDFQKGDIAEGYSVSREKKESFPLTVTSAQKNPTAFYLCASSTRRVGSTDTQYFGPGTRLTVL.

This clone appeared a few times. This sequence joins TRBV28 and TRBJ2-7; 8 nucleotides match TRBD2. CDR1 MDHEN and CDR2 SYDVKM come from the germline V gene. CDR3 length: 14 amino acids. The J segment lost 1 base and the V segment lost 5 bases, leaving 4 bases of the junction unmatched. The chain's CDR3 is CASSPPSGSYEQYF. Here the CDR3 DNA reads TGTGCCAGCAGTCCCCCTAGCGGGTCCTACGAGCAGTACTTC.

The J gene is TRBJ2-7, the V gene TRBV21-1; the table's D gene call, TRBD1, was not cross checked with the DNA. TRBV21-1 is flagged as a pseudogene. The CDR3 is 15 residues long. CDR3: CASSESATANYEQYF. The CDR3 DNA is TGTGCCAGCAGTGAGTCGGCGACAGCCAACTACGAGCAGTACTTC.